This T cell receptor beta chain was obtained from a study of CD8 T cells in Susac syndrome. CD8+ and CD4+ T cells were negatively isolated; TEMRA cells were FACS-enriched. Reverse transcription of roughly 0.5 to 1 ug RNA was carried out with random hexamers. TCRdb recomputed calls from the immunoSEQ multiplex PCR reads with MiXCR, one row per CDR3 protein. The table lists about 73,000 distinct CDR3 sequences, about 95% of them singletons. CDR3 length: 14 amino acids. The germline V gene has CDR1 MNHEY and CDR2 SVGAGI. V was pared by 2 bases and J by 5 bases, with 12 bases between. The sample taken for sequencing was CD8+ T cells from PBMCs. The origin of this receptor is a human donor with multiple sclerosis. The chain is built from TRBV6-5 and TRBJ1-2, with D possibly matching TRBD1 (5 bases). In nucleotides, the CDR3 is TGTGCCAGCAGTTACGGGGCAGGCCGGTATGGCTACACCTTC. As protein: CASSYGAGRYGYTF.